This T cell receptor beta chain was profiled in a study of T cells in Graves' hyperthyroidism and ophthalmopathy. Study-level findings and limits: The model made its ophthalmopathy prediction, and onset followed a median roughly six months later. The majority of expanded thyroid clonotypes above 0.001 also appeared in blood. Ophthalmopathy and stable hyperthyroidism were told apart by a 13 V-J model.

Amplification of TCR beta CDR3 regions was performed using RNA transcripts as template. The study used the HTBI primer set for a first-round RT-PCR of the TCR CDR3. Via MiXCR, TCRdb re-called the multiplex PCR reads, giving one row per CDR3 protein. The sample yields about 560,000 distinct CDR3 sequences, 16% seen once. This clonotype was recorded at least ten times. No antigen is known for it. Trimming removed 3 bases from V and 2 bases from J, with 14 bases in between. The CDR3 has 16 residues. Germline CDR1 is WNHNN and CDR2 is SYGVQD (reference sequence). Clinicians diagnosed patients from clinical symptoms, serum thyroxine and TRAb, thyroid ultrasound and orbital computed tomography.

The sequenced material came from blood. The V call is TRBV10-1, the J call TRBJ1-5; unclear D gene. The TCR originated in a woman younger than 35 with Graves' hyperthyroidism. CDR3 in amino acids: CASSEGPLNGNQPQHF. CDR3 sequence (DNA): TGCGCCAGCAGTGAAGGGCCGTTAAACGGCAATCAGCCCCAGCATTTT.